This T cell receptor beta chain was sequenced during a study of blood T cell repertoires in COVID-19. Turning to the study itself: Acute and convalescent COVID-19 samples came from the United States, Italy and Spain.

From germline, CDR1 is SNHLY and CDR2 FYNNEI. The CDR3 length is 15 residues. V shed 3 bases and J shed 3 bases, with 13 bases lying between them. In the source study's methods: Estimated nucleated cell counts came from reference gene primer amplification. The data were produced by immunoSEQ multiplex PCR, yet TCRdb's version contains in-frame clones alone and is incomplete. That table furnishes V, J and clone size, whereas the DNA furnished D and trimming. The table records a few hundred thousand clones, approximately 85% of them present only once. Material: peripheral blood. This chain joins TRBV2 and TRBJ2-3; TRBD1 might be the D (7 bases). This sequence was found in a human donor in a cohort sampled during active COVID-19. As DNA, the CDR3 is TGTGCCAGCAGTGACGCGACAGGGACTACAGATACGCAGTATTTT. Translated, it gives CASSDATGTTDTQYF.